This T cell receptor beta chain stems from a study of long-term antiretroviral therapy in people with HIV. Study-wide results and caveats: Patients on ART gained diversity, which nonetheless stayed below transplant donor controls. The clones with expansion before ART were dominant in the repertoire at all time points.

At least two post-ART and at least one pre-ART PBMC sample were available for each donor. Regarding this clone: Its antigen is not identified.

This CDR3 is 13 amino acids long. From germline, CDR1 is MNHEY and CDR2 SMNVEV (reference sequence). The V and J ends lost 5 bases and 4 bases respectively, with 9 bases between them. A v3.0 immunoSEQ assay was performed at survey level. Sequencing used immunoSEQ multiplex PCR; TCRdb keeps in-frame clones, though not all of them. The data hold around 40,000 clones, with approximately 86% observed a single time. The TCR sequence derives from a woman younger than 35 with HIV. The source material was unsorted PBMCs, sampled just before starting antiretroviral therapy. The chain carries TRBV27 and TRBJ2-1; no clear D. The CDR3 spells CASSTTGYNEQFF. CDR3 bases: TGTGCCAGCAGTACGACTGGTTACAATGAGCAGTTCTTC.